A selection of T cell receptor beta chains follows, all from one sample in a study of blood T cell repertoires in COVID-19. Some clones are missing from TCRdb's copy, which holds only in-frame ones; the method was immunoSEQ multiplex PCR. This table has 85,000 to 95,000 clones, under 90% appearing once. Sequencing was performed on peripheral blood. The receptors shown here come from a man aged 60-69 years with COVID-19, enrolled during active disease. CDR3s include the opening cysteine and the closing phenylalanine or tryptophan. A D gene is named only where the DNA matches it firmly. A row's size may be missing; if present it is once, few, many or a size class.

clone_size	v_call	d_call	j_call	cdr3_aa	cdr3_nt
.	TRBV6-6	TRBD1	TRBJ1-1	CASSRTPLTGWLTEAFF	TGTGCCAGCAGTCGCACGCCCTTGACAGGGTGGCTGACTGAAGCTTTCTTT
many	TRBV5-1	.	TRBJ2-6	CASSLAEVGANVLTF	TGCGCCAGCAGCTTGGCCGAGGTTGGGGCCAACGTCCTGACTTTC
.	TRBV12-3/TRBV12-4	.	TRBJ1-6	CASSFRLSPLHF	TGTGCCAGCAGTTTCAGGCTTTCACCCCTCCACTTT
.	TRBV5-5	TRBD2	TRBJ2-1	CASSGGRASGRADYNEQFF	TGTGCCAGCAGCGGCGGGAGGGCTAGCGGGAGGGCCGACTACAATGAGCAGTTCTTC
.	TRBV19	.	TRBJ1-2	CASSIWGDYGYTF	TGTGCCAGTAGTATCTGGGGGGACTATGGCTACACCTTC
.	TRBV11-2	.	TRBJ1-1	CASSLRRPEAFF	TGTGCCAGCAGCTTGCGGCGCCCTGAAGCTTTCTTT
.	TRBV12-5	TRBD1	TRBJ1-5	CASGLGTGTQPQHF	TGTGCTAGTGGTTTGGGGACAGGGACCCAGCCCCAGCATTTT
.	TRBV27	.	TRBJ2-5	CASTTTGEAETQYF	TGTGCCAGCACAACAACAGGGGAGGCAGAGACCCAGTACTTC
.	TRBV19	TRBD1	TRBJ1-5	CASSIRGTGGDQPQHF	TGTGCCAGTAGTATTCGGGGGACAGGGGGCGATCAGCCCCAGCATTTT
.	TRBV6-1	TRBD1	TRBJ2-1	CASSEAPLEGDSSYNEQFF	TGTGCCAGCAGTGAAGCGCCACTAGAAGGGGACAGCTCCTACAATGAGCAGTTCTTC
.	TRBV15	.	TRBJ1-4	CATSSTWSNEKLFF	TGTGCCACCAGCAGCACATGGAGTAATGAAAAACTGTTTTTT
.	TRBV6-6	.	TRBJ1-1	CASSYPAGVDAEAFF	TGTGCCAGCAGTTACCCCGCAGGGGTAGACGCTGAAGCTTTCTTT
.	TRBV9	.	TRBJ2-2	CASSGAQQPAGELFF	TGTGCCAGCAGCGGGGCACAGCAACCCGCCGGGGAGCTGTTTTTT
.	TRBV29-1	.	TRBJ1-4	CSVESSGQGREKLFF	TGCAGCGTTGAAAGTAGTGGGCAGGGGCGTGAAAAACTGTTTTTT
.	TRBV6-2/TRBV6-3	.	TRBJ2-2	CASSERAETGELFF	TGTGCCAGCAGTGAGAGGGCCGAAACCGGGGAGCTGTTTTTT
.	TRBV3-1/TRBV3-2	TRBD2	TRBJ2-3	CASSQTGLGKYF	TGTGCCAGCAGCCAAACCGGACTAGGGAAGTATTTT
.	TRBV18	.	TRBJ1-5	CASTGGGNQPQHF	TGTGCCAGCACGGGGGGTGGCAATCAGCCCCAGCATTTT
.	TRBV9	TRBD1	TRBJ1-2	CASSVAFPGGDGYTF	TGTGCCAGCAGCGTAGCTTTCCCAGGGGGCGATGGCTACACCTTC
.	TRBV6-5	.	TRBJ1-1	CASSRPTSEAFF	TGTGCCAGCAGTCGACCGACTTCTGAAGCTTTCTTT
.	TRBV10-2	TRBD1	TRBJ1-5	CASSDRVSQPQHF	TGCGCCAGCAGCGACAGGGTTAGTCAGCCCCAGCATTTT
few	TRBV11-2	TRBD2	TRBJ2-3	CASSSSGRPTDTQYF	TGTGCCAGCAGCTCTAGCGGGAGGCCCACAGATACGCAGTATTTT
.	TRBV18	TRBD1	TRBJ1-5	CASSPGQGSSNQPQHF	TGTGCCAGCTCACCAGGACAGGGAAGTAGCAATCAGCCCCAGCATTTT
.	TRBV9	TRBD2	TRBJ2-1	CASSSRLAGSYNEQFF	TGTGCCAGCAGCTCTCGACTAGCGGGCTCCTACAATGAGCAGTTCTTC
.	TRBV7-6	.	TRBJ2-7	CASSPVTGMTMPHYEQYF	TGTGCCAGCAGCCCGGTAACAGGGATGACAATGCCTCATTACGAGCAGTACTTC
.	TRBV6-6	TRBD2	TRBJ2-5	CASSFRTSGDQETQYF	TGTGCCAGCAGTTTTCGGACTAGCGGGGATCAAGAGACCCAGTACTTC
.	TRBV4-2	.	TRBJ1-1	CASSQSTEGRSTEAFF	TGTGCCAGCAGCCAATCCACCGAGGGCCGAAGCACTGAAGCTTTCTTT
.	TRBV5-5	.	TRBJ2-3	CASSPLSGSSTDTQYF	TGTGCCAGCAGCCCCCTGAGCGGGTCTAGCACAGATACGCAGTATTTT
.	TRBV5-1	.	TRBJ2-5	CASSSLQGGETQYF	TGCGCCAGCAGCTCGCTACAGGGAGGGGAGACCCAGTACTTC
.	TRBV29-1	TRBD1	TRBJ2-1	CSVDKTGYHEQFF	TGCAGCGTTGATAAGACAGGGTATCATGAGCAGTTCTTC
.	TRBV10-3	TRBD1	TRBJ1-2	CAISDQGVNGYTF	TGTGCCATCAGTGACCAGGGGGTGAATGGCTACACCTTC
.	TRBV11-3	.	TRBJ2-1	CASSPVSAGYNEQFF	TGTGCCAGCAGCCCAGTATCGGCAGGATACAATGAGCAGTTCTTC
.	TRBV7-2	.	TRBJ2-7	CASRFGGTSYEQYF	TGTGCCAGCAGATTCGGGGGTACCTCCTACGAGCAGTACTTC
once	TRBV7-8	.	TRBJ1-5	CASSLYGKPQHF	TGTGCCAGCAGCTTATACGGGAAGCCCCAGCATTTT
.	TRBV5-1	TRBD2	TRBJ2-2	CASRSAGLETGELFF	TGCGCCAGCAGGTCAGCGGGATTGGAGACCGGGGAGCTGTTTTTT
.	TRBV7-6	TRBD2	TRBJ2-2	CASSLPSGRPNTGELFF	TGTGCCAGCAGCCTCCCAAGCGGGAGGCCGAACACCGGGGAGCTGTTTTTT
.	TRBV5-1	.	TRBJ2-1	CASSLGSGVGNEQFF	TGCGCCAGCAGCTTGGGTTCGGGAGTTGGGAATGAGCAGTTCTTC
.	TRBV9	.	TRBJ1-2	CASSPLQGGDGYTF	TGTGCCAGCAGCCCGCTGCAAGGGGGTGATGGCTACACCTTC
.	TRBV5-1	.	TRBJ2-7	CASSLRTASYEQYF	TGCGCCAGCAGCTTGAGGACAGCTTCCTACGAGCAGTACTTC
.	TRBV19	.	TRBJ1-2	CASSMGHLNTF	TGTGCCAGTAGTATGGGACACCTAAACACCTTC
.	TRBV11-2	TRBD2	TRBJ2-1	CASSLRLAGIYEQFF	TGTGCCAGCAGCTTAAGGCTAGCGGGAATTTATGAGCAGTTCTTC
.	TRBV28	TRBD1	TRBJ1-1	CASSLGGTGPNTEAFF	TGTGCCAGCAGTTTAGGCGGGACAGGCCCTAACACTGAAGCTTTCTTT
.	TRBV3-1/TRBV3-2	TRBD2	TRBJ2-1	CASSQETSGYNEQFF	TGTGCCAGCAGCCAAGAGACTAGCGGATACAATGAGCAGTTCTTC
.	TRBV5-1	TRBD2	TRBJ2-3	CASSLGLAGERGTDTQYF	TGCGCCAGCAGCCTAGGACTAGCGGGAGAACGGGGCACAGATACGCAGTATTTT
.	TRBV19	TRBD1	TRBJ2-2	CASSKQGAVGELFF	TGTGCCAGTAGTAAACAGGGGGCCGTCGGGGAGCTGTTTTTT
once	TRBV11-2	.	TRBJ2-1	CASSFSRVYNEQFF	TGTGCCAGCAGCTTTAGTCGGGTTTACAATGAGCAGTTCTTC
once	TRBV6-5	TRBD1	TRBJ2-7	CASSRLDRPPYEQYF	TGTGCCAGCAGCCGTCTGGACAGGCCCCCCTACGAGCAGTACTTC
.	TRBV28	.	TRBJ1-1	CASIIPNTEAFF	TGTGCCAGCATTATCCCCAACACTGAAGCTTTCTTT
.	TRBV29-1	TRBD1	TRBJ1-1	CSGQYRGTEAFF	TGCAGCGGGCAATACAGGGGCACTGAAGCTTTCTTT
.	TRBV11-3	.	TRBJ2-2	CASSFEGNTGELFF	TGTGCCAGCAGCTTTGAGGGTAACACCGGGGAGCTGTTTTTT